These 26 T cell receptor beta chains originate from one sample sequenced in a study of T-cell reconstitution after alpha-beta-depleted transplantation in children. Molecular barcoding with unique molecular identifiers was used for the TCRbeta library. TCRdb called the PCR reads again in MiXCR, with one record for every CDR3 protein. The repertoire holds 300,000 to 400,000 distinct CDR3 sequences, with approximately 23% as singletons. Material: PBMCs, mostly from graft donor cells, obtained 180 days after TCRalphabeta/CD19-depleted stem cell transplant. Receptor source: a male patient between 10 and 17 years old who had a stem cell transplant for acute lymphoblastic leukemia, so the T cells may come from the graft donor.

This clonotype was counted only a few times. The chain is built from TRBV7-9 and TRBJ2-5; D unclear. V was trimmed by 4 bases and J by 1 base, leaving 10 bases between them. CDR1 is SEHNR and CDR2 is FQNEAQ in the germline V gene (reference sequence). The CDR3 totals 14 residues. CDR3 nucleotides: TGTGCCAGCAGCTCAAGGGCCACCCAAGAGACCCAGTACTTC. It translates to CASSSRATQETQYF.

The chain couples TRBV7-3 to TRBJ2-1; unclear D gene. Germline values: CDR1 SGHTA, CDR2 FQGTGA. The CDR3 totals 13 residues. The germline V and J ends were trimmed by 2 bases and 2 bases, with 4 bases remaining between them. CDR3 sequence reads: CASSLDPYNEQFF. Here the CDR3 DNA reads TGTGCCAGCAGCTTAGACCCCTACAATGAGCAGTTCTTC.

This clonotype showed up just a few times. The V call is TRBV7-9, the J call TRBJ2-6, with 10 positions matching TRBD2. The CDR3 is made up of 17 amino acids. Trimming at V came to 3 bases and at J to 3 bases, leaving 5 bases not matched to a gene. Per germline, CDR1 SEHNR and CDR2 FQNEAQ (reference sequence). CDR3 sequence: CASSLGSGRRGANVLTF. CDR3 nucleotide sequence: TGTGCCAGCAGCTTGGGTAGCGGGAGGCGTGGGGCCAACGTCCTGACTTTC. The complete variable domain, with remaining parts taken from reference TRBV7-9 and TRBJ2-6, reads DTGVSQNPRHKITKRGQNVTFRCDPISEHNRLYWYRQTLGQGPEFLTYFQNEAQLEKSRLLSDRFSAERPKGSFSTLEIQRTEQGDSAMYLCASSLGSGRRGANVLTFGAGSRLTVL.

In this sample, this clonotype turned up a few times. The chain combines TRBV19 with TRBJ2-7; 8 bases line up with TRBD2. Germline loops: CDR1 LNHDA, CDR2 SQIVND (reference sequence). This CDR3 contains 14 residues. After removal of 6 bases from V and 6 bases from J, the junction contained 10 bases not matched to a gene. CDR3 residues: CASRPGLGQLEQYF. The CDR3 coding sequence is TGTGCCAGTAGGCCGGGACTAGGGCAACTCGAGCAGTACTTC.

This chain's CDR3 is CASSFIGLAGYEQYF. For the CDR3, the DNA is TGCGCCAGCAGCTTCATAGGACTAGCGGGCTACGAGCAGTACTTC. V gene TRBV5-1 combines with J gene TRBJ2-7; TRBD2 aligns across 11 bases. The CDR3 spans 15 residues. Looked up from germline, CDR1 is SGHRS and CDR2 is YFSETQ. J was trimmed by 3 bases and V by 2 bases; bases with no gene match: 4.

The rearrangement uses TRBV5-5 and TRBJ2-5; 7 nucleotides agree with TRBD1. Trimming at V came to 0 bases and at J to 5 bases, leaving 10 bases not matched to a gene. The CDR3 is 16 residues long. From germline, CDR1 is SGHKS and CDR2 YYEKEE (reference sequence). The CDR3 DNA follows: TGTGCCAGCAGCTTGGGAGGGGGACAGCTGGGTGAGACCCAGTACTTC. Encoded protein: CASSLGGGQLGETQYF. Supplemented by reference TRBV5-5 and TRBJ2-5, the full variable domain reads DAGVTQSPTHLIKTRGQQVTLRCSPISGHKSVSWYQQVLGQGPQFIFQYYEKEERGRGNFPDRFSARQFPNYSSELNVNALLLGDSALYLCASSLGGGQLGETQYFGPGTRLLVL.

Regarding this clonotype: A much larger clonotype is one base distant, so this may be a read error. CDR3 DNA: TGCCCCAGCAGCTTGGAGACAGGGCGGCAGTTCTTC. It is translated as CPSSLETGRQFF. The chain has TRBV5-1 and TRBJ2-1; 7 nucleotides align to TRBD1. CDR1 and CDR2 (germline): SGHRS, YFSETQ. The CDR3 is 12 residues long.

For the CDR3, the DNA is TGCAGTGCTAGAGATCAGGGGGCCCCCACAGATACGCAGTATTTT. Protein: CSARDQGAPTDTQYF. The genes are TRBV20-1 and TRBJ2-3, with 8 bases lining up with TRBD1. The CDR3 is 15 residues long. V lost 0 bases and J lost 2; bases outside the gene matches: 4. In germline, CDR1 is DFQATT, CDR2 SNEGSKA (reference sequence).

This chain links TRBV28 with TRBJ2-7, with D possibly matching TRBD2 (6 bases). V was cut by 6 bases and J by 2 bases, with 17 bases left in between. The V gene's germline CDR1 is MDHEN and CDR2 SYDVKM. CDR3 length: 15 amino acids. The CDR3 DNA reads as TGTGCCAGCAGCTGGTGGGGACTCGCCACCTACGAGCAGTACTTC. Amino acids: CASSWWGLATYEQYF.

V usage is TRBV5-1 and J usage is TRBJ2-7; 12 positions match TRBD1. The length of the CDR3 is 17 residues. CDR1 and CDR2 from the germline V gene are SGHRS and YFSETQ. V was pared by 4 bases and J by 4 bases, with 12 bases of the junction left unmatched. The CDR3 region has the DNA TGCGCCAGCAGCCCCTATGCCGGGACAGGGGGCATTTACGAGCAGTACTTC. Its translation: CASSPYAGTGGIYEQYF. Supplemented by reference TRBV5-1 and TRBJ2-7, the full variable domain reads KAGVTQTPRYLIKTRGQQVTLSCSPISGHRSVSWYQQTPGQGLQFLFEYFSETQRNKGNFPGRFSGRQFSNSRSEMNVSTLELGDSALYLCASSPYAGTGGIYEQYFGPGTRLTVT.

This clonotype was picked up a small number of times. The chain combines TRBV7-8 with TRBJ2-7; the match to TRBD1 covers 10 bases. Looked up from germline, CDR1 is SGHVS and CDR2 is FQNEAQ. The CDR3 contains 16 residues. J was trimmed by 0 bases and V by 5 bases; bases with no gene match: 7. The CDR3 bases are TGTGCCAGCAGCCGTCTGACAGGGGGCGCCTCCTACGAGCAGTACTTC. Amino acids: CASSRLTGGASYEQYF.

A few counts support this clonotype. CDR3 region: CASSFRRLVSNEQFF. The CDR3 coding sequence is TGTGCCAGCAGTTTTAGGAGGTTGGTGTCCAATGAGCAGTTCTTC. The rearrangement uses TRBV27 and TRBJ2-1, with D perhaps matching TRBD2 (5 bases). Germline-derived CDR1 and CDR2 are MNHEY and SMNVEV (reference sequence). Trimming pared 3 bases from V and 6 bases from J, leaving 15 bases between. The length of the CDR3 is 15 residues.

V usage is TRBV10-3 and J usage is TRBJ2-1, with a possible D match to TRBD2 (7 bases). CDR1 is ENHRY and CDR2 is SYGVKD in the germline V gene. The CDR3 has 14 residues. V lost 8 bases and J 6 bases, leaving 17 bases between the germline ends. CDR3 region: CAIWRGAGVNEQFF. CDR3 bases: TGTGCCATCTGGAGGGGGGCGGGGGTCAATGAGCAGTTCTTC.

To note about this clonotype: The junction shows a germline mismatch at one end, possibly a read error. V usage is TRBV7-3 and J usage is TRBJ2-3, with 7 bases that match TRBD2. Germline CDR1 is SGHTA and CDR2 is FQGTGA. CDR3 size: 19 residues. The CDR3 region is CASSHGPYPMRGNTDAQYF. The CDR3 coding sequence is TGTGCCAGCAGCCACGGGCCGTATCCCATGCGGGGGAACACAGATGCGCAGTATTTT.

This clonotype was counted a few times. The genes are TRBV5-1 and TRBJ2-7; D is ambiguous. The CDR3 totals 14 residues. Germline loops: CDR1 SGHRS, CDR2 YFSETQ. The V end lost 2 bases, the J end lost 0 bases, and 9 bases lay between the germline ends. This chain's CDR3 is CASSFGPSSYEQYF. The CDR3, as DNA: TGCGCCAGCAGCTTCGGCCCGAGCTCCTACGAGCAGTACTTC.

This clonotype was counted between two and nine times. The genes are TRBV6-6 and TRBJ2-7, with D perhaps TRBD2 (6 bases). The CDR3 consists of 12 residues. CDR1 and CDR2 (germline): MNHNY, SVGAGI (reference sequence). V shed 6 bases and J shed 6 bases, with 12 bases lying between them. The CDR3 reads CASSPQGGEQYF. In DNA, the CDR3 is TGTGCCAGCAGCCCTCAGGGAGGCGAGCAGTACTTC.

CDR3 loop: CASRGSGTGISVYEQYF. CDR3 coding DNA: TGCGCCAGCCGGGGATCCGGGACAGGGATAAGTGTCTACGAGCAGTACTTC. The genes are TRBV10-1 and TRBJ2-7, with 9 bases matching TRBD1. J gave up 3 bases and V 8 bases, and 17 bases lay outside the gene matches. Germline V gene sequence: CDR1 WNHNN, CDR2 SYGVQD (reference sequence). The CDR3 has 17 amino acids.

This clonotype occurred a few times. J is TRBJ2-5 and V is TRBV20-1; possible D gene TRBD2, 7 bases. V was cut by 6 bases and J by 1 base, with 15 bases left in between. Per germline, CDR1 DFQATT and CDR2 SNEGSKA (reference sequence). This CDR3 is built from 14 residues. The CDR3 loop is CSARYREGQETQYF. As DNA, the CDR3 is TGCAGTGCGCGATACAGGGAGGGCCAAGAGACCCAGTACTTC.

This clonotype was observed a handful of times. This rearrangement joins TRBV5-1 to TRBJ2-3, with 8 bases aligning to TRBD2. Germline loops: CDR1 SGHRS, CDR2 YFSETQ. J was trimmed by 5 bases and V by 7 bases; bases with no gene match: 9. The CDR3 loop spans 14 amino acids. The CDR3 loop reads CASSNREGQDTQYF. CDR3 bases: TGCGCCAGCTCAAACCGGGAGGGCCAAGATACGCAGTATTTT.

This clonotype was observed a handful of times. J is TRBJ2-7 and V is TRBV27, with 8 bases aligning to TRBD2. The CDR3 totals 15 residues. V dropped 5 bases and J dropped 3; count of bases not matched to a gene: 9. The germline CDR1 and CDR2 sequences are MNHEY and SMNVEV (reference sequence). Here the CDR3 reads CASSRSREGLYEQYF. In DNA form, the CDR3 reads TGTGCCAGCAGTAGGAGTCGGGAGGGCCTCTACGAGCAGTACTTC.

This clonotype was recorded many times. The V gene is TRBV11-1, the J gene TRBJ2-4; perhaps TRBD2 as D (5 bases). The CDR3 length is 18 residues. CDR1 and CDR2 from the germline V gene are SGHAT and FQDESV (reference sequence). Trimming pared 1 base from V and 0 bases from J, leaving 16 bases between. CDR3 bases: TGTGCCAGCAGCTTAGTTTGGGTCAGCGGACTAGCCAAAAACATTCAGTACTTC. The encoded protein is CASSLVWVSGLAKNIQYF. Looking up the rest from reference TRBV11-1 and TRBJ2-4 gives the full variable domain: EAEVAQSPRYKITEKSQAVAFWCDPISGHATLYWYRQILGQGPELLVQFQDESVVDDSQLPKDRFSAERLKGVDSTLKIQPAELGDSAMYLCASSLVWVSGLAKNIQYFGAGTRLSVL.

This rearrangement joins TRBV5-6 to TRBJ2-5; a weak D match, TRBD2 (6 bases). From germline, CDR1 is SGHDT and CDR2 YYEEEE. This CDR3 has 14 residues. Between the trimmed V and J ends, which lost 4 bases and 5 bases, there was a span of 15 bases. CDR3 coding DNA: TGTGCCAGCAGCGGCGTACTAGCTCCCGAGACCCAGTACTTC. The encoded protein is CASSGVLAPETQYF. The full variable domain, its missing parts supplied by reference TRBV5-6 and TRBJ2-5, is DAGVTQSPTHLIKTRGQQVTLRCSPKSGHDTVSWYQQALGQGPQFIFQYYEEEERQRGNFPDRFSGHQFPNYSSELNVNALLLGDSALYLCASSGVLAPETQYFGPGTRLLVL.

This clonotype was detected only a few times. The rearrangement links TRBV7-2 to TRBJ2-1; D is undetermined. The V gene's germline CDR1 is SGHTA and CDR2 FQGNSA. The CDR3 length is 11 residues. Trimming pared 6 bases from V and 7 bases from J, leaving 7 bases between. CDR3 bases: TGTGCCAGCAGTCCCTTTAATGAGCAGTTCTTC. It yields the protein CASSPFNEQFF.

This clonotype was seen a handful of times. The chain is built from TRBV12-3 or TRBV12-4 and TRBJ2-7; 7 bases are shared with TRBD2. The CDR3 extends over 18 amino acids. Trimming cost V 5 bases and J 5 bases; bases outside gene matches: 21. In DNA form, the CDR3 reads TGTGCCAGCAGTACCCACCGATCCCCGGGACTAACGACTGACGAGCAGTACTTC. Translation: CASSTHRSPGLTTDEQYF.

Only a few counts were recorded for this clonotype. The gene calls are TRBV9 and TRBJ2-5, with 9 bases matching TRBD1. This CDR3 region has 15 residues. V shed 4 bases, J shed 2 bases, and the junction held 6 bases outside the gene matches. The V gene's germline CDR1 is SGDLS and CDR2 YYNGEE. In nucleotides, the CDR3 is TGTGCCAGCAGCTTCTTTGACAGGGGGCAAGAGACCCAGTACTTC. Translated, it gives CASSFFDRGQETQYF. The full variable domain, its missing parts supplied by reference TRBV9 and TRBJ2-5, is DSGVTQTPKHLITATGQRVTLRCSPRSGDLSVYWYQQSLDQGLQFLIQYYNGEERAKGNILERFSAQQFPDLHSELNLSSLELGDSALYFCASSFFDRGQETQYFGPGTRLLVL.

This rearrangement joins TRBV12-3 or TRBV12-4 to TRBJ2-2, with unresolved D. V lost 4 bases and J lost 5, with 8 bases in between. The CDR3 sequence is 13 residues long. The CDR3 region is CASSSTITGELFF. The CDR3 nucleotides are TGTGCCAGCAGTTCTACTATTACCGGGGAGCTGTTTTTT.